The source of this T cell receptor (beta chain) is a study of blood T cell repertoires in COVID-19. Study summary: Both acute and convalescent COVID-19 samples were obtained from the United States, Italy and Spain. Sample material is recorded as cDNA or gDNA derived from T cells, B-cell-depleted T cells, or PBMCs.

The CDR3 contains 15 residues. Unmatched junction bases numbered 2, after V lost 2 bases and J lost 1 base. Germline lookup yields CDR1 MNHEY and CDR2 SVGAGI. TCRdb's copy holds only in-frame clones and misses some; the assay was immunoSEQ multiplex PCR. The data show approximately 90,000 clones, 70% to 90% seen once. The sequenced sample consisted of peripheral blood. The chain joins TRBV6-5 to TRBJ2-3, with 8 bases matching TRBD2. This receptor was obtained from a human donor in a cohort sampled during active COVID-19. The CDR3 coding sequence is TGTGCCAGCAGTTACGGACTAGCCGGCACAGATACGCAGTATTTT. Protein product: CASSYGLAGTDTQYF.